This T cell receptor (beta chain) comes out of a study of monozygotic twins with inflammatory bowel disease. cDNA was made in eight separate reactions per sample. TCRdb reprocessed the 5' RACE reads, keeping one entry per CDR3 protein, no DNA. Here the sample table reports approximately 85,000 distinct CDR3 sequences. Germline-derived CDR1 and CDR2 are DFQATT and SNEGSKA (reference sequence). This CDR3 comprises 14 residues. The study's findings and limits: Heterogeneous immunosuppressive treatment regimens may have introduced variability into patient repertoires. Those with IBD had lower TCRbeta diversity (inverse Simpson) than their healthy co-twins did.

Someone took an approximately 2.3 ml blood sample from each of the donors. Worth noting for this clonotype: The antigen remains undetermined.

The sequence derives from a human donor with ulcerative colitis or Crohn's disease, or a healthy co-twin of an affected twin (not recorded which). The rearrangement joins TRBV20-1 to TRBJ1-5. The sequencing sample was made of blood. CDR3 sequence: CSADRRTGNQPQHF.